This T cell receptor (beta chain) stems from a study of cytomegalovirus exposure and HLA in healthy donors. The overall study: Samples from HLA-typed donors yielded approximately 80 million unique TCRs in an early data release.

Donors counted as nominally healthy when sampled, yet unrecorded immune exposures were likely. The study, taken as a whole, reports: Immune exposure was documented only through CMV serostatus. A few chains tied to CMV proved CMV antigen-specific in vitro.

Remarks on this clone: What it binds is unknown. Other DNA sequences of this sample code for an identical CDR3.

Primers for the PCR totalled 60 Vbeta and 13 Jbeta. Assay: immunoSEQ multiplex PCR; the TCRdb copy retains only in-frame clones and omits some. The sample lists around 120,000 clones; about 72% were seen once. Germline loops: CDR1 SGHRS, CDR2 YFSETQ. Trimming shortened V by 0 bases and J by 2 bases, and 5 bases separated the two germline ends. CDR3 length: 14 amino acids. This receptor was identified in a man between 50 and 59 years old in good health and CMV-seropositive. The sample consisted of PBMCs. The chain has TRBV5-1 and TRBJ2-2; no definite D call. CDR3 sequence: CASSLAGNTGELFF. The CDR3 DNA is TGCGCCAGCAGCTTGGCTGGCAACACCGGGGAGCTGTTTTTT.